The present TCR beta chain was sequenced within a study of shared clonotypes between healthy human individuals. The study's findings and limits: Represented diversity, genetic and exposure-history alike, was limited by few donors. Richness estimates generally favored naive over memory subsets. Clonotypes shared by all four donors outscored non-shared clonotypes in generation probability.

The CDR3 extends over 15 amino acids. V shed 5 bases and J 5 bases; nucleotides not matched to a gene: 12. CDR1 and CDR2 (germline): SGHTA, FQGNSA. The table came from immunoSEQ multiplex PCR; TCRdb's copy has only in-frame clones and leaves some out. The data show 600,000 to 750,000 clones, around 70% seen once. Comments on this clone: Antigen specificity is unknown.

Sequenced input: memory CD4+ T cells sorted from blood. As for subset: CD45RA-negative fraction. The clonotype was recovered from a woman aged 25-40 years in good health. The rearrangement uses TRBV7-2 and TRBJ2-7, with 7 bases lining up with TRBD1. CDR3 protein: CASSPSGGTVHEQYF. The CDR3 DNA is TGTGCCAGCAGCCCCTCAGGTGGGACAGTCCACGAGCAGTACTTC. Together with reference TRBV7-2 and TRBJ2-7, the CDR3 gives the full variable domain: GAGVSQSPSNKVTEKGKDVELRCDPISGHTALYWYRQSLGQGLEFLIYFQGNSAPDKSGLPSDRFSAERTGGSVSTLTIQRTQQEDSAVYLCASSPSGGTVHEQYFGPGTRLTVT.